Listed here are 18 T cell receptor beta chains from one sample, sequenced in a study of blood T cell repertoires in COVID-19. Measured with immunoSEQ multiplex PCR; TCRdb has only the in-frame clones, and not every one. Of 150,000 to 200,000 clones listed, approximately 86% are singletons. Sequencing was performed on peripheral blood. The receptors here all came from a man between 18 and 35 years old with acute or convalescent COVID-19.

The chain uses TRBV9 and TRBJ1-4; 11 bases match TRBD1. The CDR3 spans 14 residues. The germline V gene has CDR1 SGDLS and CDR2 YYNGEE. Trimming removed 3 bases from V and 8 bases from J; junction bases left unmatched: 3. The CDR3 is CASSARTGGEKLFF. CDR3 in DNA: TGTGCCAGCAGCGCACGGACAGGGGGCGAAAAACTGTTTTTT.

This clone was detected only once. V and J are TRBV7-9 and TRBJ2-3, with 8 bases that match TRBD1. J gave up 2 bases and V 6 bases, and 4 bases lay outside the gene matches. In germline, CDR1 is SEHNR, CDR2 FQNEAQ (reference sequence). CDR3 size: 14 residues. Here the CDR3 reads CASSPDRVTDTQYF. The DNA of the CDR3 is TGTGCCAGCAGTCCGGACAGGGTCACAGATACGCAGTATTTT.

V gene TRBV6-5 combines with J gene TRBJ1-3, with D tentatively TRBD1 (6 bases). Germline values: CDR1 MNHEY, CDR2 SVGAGI. The CDR3 contains 15 residues. With 8 bases removed from V and 0 bases from J, the gap between germline ends came to 14 bases. The DNA for the CDR3 is TGTGCCAGCGTCTTGACAGGAACCTCTGGAAACACCATATATTTT. This gives the protein CASVLTGTSGNTIYF.

The chain couples TRBV6-1 to TRBJ2-7; TRBD1 aligns across 8 bases. Germline V gives CDR1 MNHNS, CDR2 SASEGT. The length of the CDR3 is 13 residues. V dropped 0 bases and J dropped 7; count of bases not matched to a gene: 2. The chain's CDR3 is CASSEARGHEQYF. In DNA form, the CDR3 reads TGTGCCAGCAGTGAAGCCAGGGGGCATGAGCAGTACTTC.

This CDR3 reads CASSRGGAEGNQPQHF. DNA of the CDR3: TGCGCCAGCAGCCGAGGAGGGGCGGAAGGCAATCAGCCCCAGCATTTT. The chain recombines TRBV5-1 with TRBJ1-5, with a possible D match to TRBD1 (5 bases). The CDR3 consists of 16 residues. Per germline, CDR1 SGHRS and CDR2 YFSETQ. V lost 4 bases, J lost 2 bases, and 16 bases lay in between.

This chain uses TRBV30 with TRBJ1-2, with no clear D. The germline CDR1 and CDR2 sequences are GTSNPN and SVGIG (reference sequence). The CDR3 is 12 amino acids. V lost 1 base, J lost 4 bases, and 7 bases lay in between. CDR3 bases: TGTGCCTGGAGTGCTACGGGCTATGGCTACACCTTC. Its protein product is CAWSATGYGYTF.

The chain is built from TRBV30 and TRBJ1-5; D gene uncertain. The CDR3 consists of 13 residues. In germline, CDR1 is GTSNPN, CDR2 SVGIG (reference sequence). Trimming pared 0 bases from V and 4 bases from J, leaving 7 bases between. The CDR3, as DNA: TGTGCCTGGAGTGTACATGAAAATCAGCCCCAGCATTTT. This codes for CAWSVHENQPQHF.

This clone has a handful of counts. The chain is built from TRBV2 and TRBJ2-5, with TRBD2 matching 9 bases. Germline CDR1 SNHLY, CDR2 FYNNEI. Losses at the gene ends were 6 bases for V and 5 bases for J; bases not matched to a gene: 4. This CDR3 is 13 amino acids long. This CDR3 is CASRGLAGETQYF. The CDR3 DNA sequence: TGTGCCAGCAGGGGACTAGCCGGGGAGACCCAGTACTTC.

The chain has TRBV27 and TRBJ1-6, with 11 bases identical to TRBD1. The CDR3 covers 17 residues. The germline V gene has CDR1 MNHEY and CDR2 SMNVEV (reference sequence). V lost 5 bases to trimming and J lost 9 bases; unmatched junction nucleotides: 12. The CDR3 is CASSPPGTGGRGSPLHF. In nucleotides, the CDR3 is TGTGCCAGCAGTCCCCCGGGGACAGGGGGAAGAGGTTCACCCCTCCACTTT.

This clone was counted a few times. This chain connects TRBV19 to TRBJ1-2; D ambiguous. This CDR3 has 13 residues. V gave up 4 bases and J gave up 3 bases, with 9 bases separating them. The V gene's germline CDR1 is LNHDA and CDR2 SQIVND (reference sequence). CDR3 nucleotides: TGTGCCAGTAGTAACCGGGGATACTATGGCTACACCTTC. Protein product: CASSNRGYYGYTF. The full variable domain, rest sourced from reference TRBV19 and TRBJ1-2, is DGGITQSPKYLFRKEGQNVTLSCEQNLNHDAMYWYRQDPGQGLRLIYYSQIVNDFQKGDIAEGYSVSREKKESFPLTVTSAQKNPTAFYLCASSNRGYYGYTFGSGTRLTVV.

This chain uses TRBV30 with TRBJ2-7; D perhaps matches TRBD1 (5 bases). In germline, CDR1 is GTSNPN, CDR2 SVGIG (reference sequence). The length of the CDR3 is 13 residues. Trimming pared 5 bases from V and 2 bases from J, leaving 13 bases between. Here the CDR3 reads CAWLRQGTYEQYF. The DNA for the CDR3 is TGTGCCTGGCTCCGGCAGGGTACCTACGAGCAGTACTTC.

This sequence joins TRBV27 and TRBJ1-4; tentatively, D is TRBD1 (5 bases). V gave up 4 bases and J gave up 5 bases, with 17 bases separating them. This CDR3 has 16 residues. CDR1 and CDR2 from the germline V gene are MNHEY and SMNVEV (reference sequence). The CDR3 is CASSSADLKGNEKLFF. The CDR3 coding sequence is TGTGCCAGCAGTTCCGCGGATCTTAAGGGGAATGAAAAACTGTTTTTT.

The chain employs TRBV7-8 and TRBJ2-3, with D possibly matching TRBD2 (5 bases). The germline V gene encodes CDR1 SGHVS and CDR2 FQNEAQ. V was shortened by 5 bases and J by 0 bases, with 15 bases between the two germline ends. There are 16 residues in the CDR3. The CDR3, as DNA: TGTGCCAGCAGCCCCAGGCTGGGCGGGAGCACAGATACGCAGTATTTT. Its protein is CASSPRLGGSTDTQYF.

This chain connects TRBV28 to TRBJ2-2; 15 nucleotides match TRBD2. V gave up 5 bases and J gave up 6 bases; unmatched junction bases: 13. CDR3 length: 19 residues. Germline V gene sequence: CDR1 MDHEN, CDR2 SYDVKM. The CDR3 DNA reads as TGTGCCAGCAGTAACCCCGGGGGACTAGCGGGGGGCGACGCCGGGGAGCTGTTTTTT. Translation gives CASSNPGGLAGGDAGELFF.

The genes are TRBV27 and TRBJ2-1; 7 bases agree with TRBD1. The CDR3 length is 16 residues. Trimming at V came to 9 bases and at J to 3 bases, leaving 14 bases not matched to a gene. Looked up from germline, CDR1 is MNHEY and CDR2 is SMNVEV (reference sequence). CDR3 amino acids: CASKYRGPTIYNEQFF. CDR3 DNA: TGTGCCAGTAAGTACAGGGGTCCTACCATCTACAATGAGCAGTTCTTC.

V is TRBV9 and J is TRBJ1-3, with D unresolved. Germline loops: CDR1 SGDLS, CDR2 YYNGEE. The CDR3 consists of 16 residues. The V and J ends lost 4 bases and 0 bases respectively, with 14 bases between them. The CDR3 nucleotides read TGTGCCAGCAGCCCGCCCGGGATACGCTCTGGAAACACCATATATTTT. Translation: CASSPPGIRSGNTIYF.

This chain joins TRBV21-1 and TRBJ1-3; the DNA was not compared with TRBD1, the D call given in the table. TRBV21-1 is a listed pseudogene. This CDR3 comprises 16 residues. CDR3 region: CASRYRGHRSGNTIYF. CDR3 in DNA: TGTGCCAGCAGATACAGGGGGCACAGATCTGGAAACACCATATATTTT.

The chain has TRBV28 and TRBJ1-1, with a tentative D call TRBD1 (5 bases). The length of the CDR3 is 14 residues. Germline CDR1 MDHEN, CDR2 SYDVKM. V lost 8 bases to trimming and J lost 4 bases, with 17 bases between them. The CDR3 region has the DNA TGTGCCAGCCTTTGGGTCTCCGGGGGCACTGAAGCTTTCTTT. Its protein product is CASLWVSGGTEAFF.